The present T cell receptor beta chain was sequenced within a study of shared clonotypes between healthy human individuals. The V end was cut by 0 bases, the J end by 4 bases, with 12 bases between. The CDR3 consists of 15 residues. Germline assignment: CDR1 ENHRY and CDR2 SYGVKD. Positively selected for CCR7, the CD45RO-negative cells used as naive CD8 cells excluded terminally differentiated effector memory CD45RA+ cells. Study-level results: Sample collection involved blood only; tissue repertoires are likely different.

The protocol was immunoSEQ multiplex PCR, while the TCRdb copy is restricted to in-frame clones and leaves out a portion. The table shows about 2.1 million clones, with approximately 92% occurring only once. In regard to this clone: Antigen specificity is unknown.

The V gene is TRBV10-3, the J gene TRBJ1-2; D gene unclear. The sequenced material came from naive CD8+ T cells from PBMCs. This TCR derives from a man younger than 30 in good health. Some clones in this sample may be carry-over from other donors' samples. CDR3 bases: TGTGCCATCAGTGAGTCGAAATGGGGAATCTATGGCTACACCTTC. As protein: CAISESKWGIYGYTF.